One and the same sample provided the 15 T cell receptor beta chains below, sequenced in a study of blood T cell repertoires in COVID-19. Produced via immunoSEQ multiplex PCR; TCRdb's table is partial and in-frame only. The sample has about 220,000 clones, roughly 80% seen once. What was sequenced was peripheral blood. These receptors originate from a woman aged 70-85 years with acute or convalescent COVID-19.

The V and J genes are TRBV7-2 and TRBJ2-7; 9 bases map to TRBD1. CDR1 is SGHTA, CDR2 FQGNSA, per germline. The length of the CDR3 is 16 residues. With V trimmed by 2 bases and J by 2 bases, 7 bases remained unmatched. The CDR3 sequence is CASSLSAGQGAYEQYF. The CDR3 DNA reads TGTGCCAGCAGCTTATCTGCGGGACAGGGAGCCTACGAGCAGTACTTC.

This clone came up a few times. The chain recombines TRBV21-1 with TRBJ1-1; TRBD1, as called in the table, went unchecked against the DNA. TRBV21-1 constitutes a pseudogene. There are 14 residues in the CDR3. The CDR3 here is CASTQGVSGTEAFF. CDR3 nucleotide sequence: TGTGCCAGCACCCAGGGGGTCTCGGGCACTGAAGCTTTCTTT.

The chain combines TRBV2 with TRBJ1-5, with no clear D. CDR3 length: 13 amino acids. The V end was cut by 4 bases, the J end by 4 bases, with 8 bases between. From germline, CDR1 is SNHLY and CDR2 FYNNEI. DNA of the CDR3: TGTGCCAGCAGTGGCGGAGGAAATCAGCCCCAGCATTTT. It translates to CASSGGGNQPQHF.

This clone was observed at least ten times. The chain couples TRBV10-1 to TRBJ1-2; the D is unclear. In germline, CDR1 is WNHNN, CDR2 SYGVQD (reference sequence). The CDR3 has 12 residues. Trimming left V 8 bases short and J 5 bases short, with 12 bases between. The CDR3 loop reads CASQPYRYGYTF. CDR3 nucleotide sequence: TGCGCCAGCCAGCCTTACAGATATGGCTACACCTTC.

V usage is TRBV10-3 and J usage is TRBJ1-2, with D maybe TRBD1 (6 bases). The CDR3 spans 13 residues. V lost 7 bases, J lost 2 bases, and 11 bases lay in between. Germline lookup yields CDR1 ENHRY and CDR2 SYGVKD. The CDR3 coding sequence is TGTGCCATCACCCCGACAGGAAACTATGGCTACACCTTC. Its protein product is CAITPTGNYGYTF.

The chain uses TRBV7-8 and TRBJ1-1, with TRBD1 matching over 8 bases. The V segment lost 5 bases and the J segment 5 bases; nucleotides outside the gene matches: 7. This CDR3 is built from 14 residues. Looked up from germline, CDR1 is SGHVS and CDR2 is FQNEAQ. The CDR3 here is CASSTQGGGTEAFF. CDR3 in DNA: TGTGCCAGCAGCACACAGGGGGGAGGAACTGAAGCTTTCTTT.

This clone was detected only a few times. The rearrangement uses TRBV12-3 or TRBV12-4 and TRBJ2-3; perhaps TRBD1 as D (6 bases). V lost 5 bases and J 14 bases, leaving 17 bases between the germline ends. The length of the CDR3 is 12 residues. For the CDR3, the DNA is TGTGCCAGCAGTCCAGGGGACCTCCGCCGGTATTTT. Its protein product is CASSPGDLRRYF.

This sequence joins TRBV5-1 and TRBJ2-3, with D possibly matching TRBD1 (6 bases). Per germline, CDR1 SGHRS and CDR2 YFSETQ. CDR3 length: 14 residues. Trimming removed 1 base from V and 6 bases from J, with 12 bases in between. In DNA, the CDR3 is TGCGCCAGCAGCTTGAGGGCCGACAGGGATACGCAGTATTTT. Encoded protein: CASSLRADRDTQYF.

This sequence joins TRBV4-2 and TRBJ2-5, with 7 bases lining up with TRBD2. This CDR3 spans 14 amino acids. The germline V gene has CDR1 LGHNA and CDR2 YNFKEQ. J was trimmed by 2 bases and V by 5 bases; bases with no gene match: 5. The CDR3 sequence: CASSGDYRQETQYF. The DNA of the CDR3 is TGTGCCAGCAGCGGGGACTACCGACAAGAGACCCAGTACTTC.

The chain uses TRBV7-3 and TRBJ2-2; no firm D call. Germline V gene data show CDR1 as SGHTA and CDR2 as FQGTGA. The CDR3 length is 16 residues. V was pared by 0 bases and J by 4 bases, with 12 bases between. The CDR3 region is CASSLTPRQATGELFF. The DNA for the CDR3 is TGTGCCAGCAGCTTAACTCCCCGTCAAGCCACCGGGGAGCTGTTTTTT.

The V gene is TRBV5-6, the J gene TRBJ2-1; 7 bases match TRBD1. Per germline, CDR1 SGHDT and CDR2 YYEEEE. Losses at the gene ends were 4 bases for V and 0 bases for J; bases not matched to a gene: 7. This CDR3 spans 16 amino acids. Written as DNA, the CDR3 is TGTGCCAGCAGCAAACACCAGGGGGTCTCCTACAATGAGCAGTTCTTC. Residues: CASSKHQGVSYNEQFF.

This clone was found many times. The chain uses TRBV29-1 and TRBJ2-2; 10 bases agree with TRBD1. The CDR3 runs 15 residues. The germline V gene encodes CDR1 SQVTM and CDR2 ANQGSEA. V lost 6 bases to trimming and J lost 4 bases; unmatched junction nucleotides: 8. The CDR3 sequence is CSVPNRDRGTGELFF. CDR3 nucleotides: TGCAGCGTCCCCAACCGGGACAGGGGCACCGGGGAGCTGTTTTTT.

This chain connects TRBV7-7 to TRBJ2-7; D remains unclear. This CDR3 is built from 15 residues. Trimming stripped 3 bases from V and 1 base from J, with 13 bases between. Germline V CDR1 and CDR2: SSHAT, FNYEAQ (reference sequence). The CDR3 protein is CASSFAHELSYEQYV. The CDR3 coding sequence is TGTGCCAGCAGCTTTGCCCATGAGTTATCCTACGAGCAGTACGTC.

V is TRBV7-2 and J is TRBJ1-5; the match to TRBD1 covers 9 bases. The CDR3 consists of 13 residues. Per germline, CDR1 SGHTA and CDR2 FQGNSA. V lost 8 bases to trimming and J lost 7 bases; unmatched junction nucleotides: 6. CDR3 in DNA: TGTGCCAGCGGGACAGGGCGGTTGCAGCCCCAGCATTTT. This encodes CASGTGRLQPQHF.

This chain links TRBV9 with TRBJ2-5, with 7 bases aligning to TRBD2. Germline CDR1 reads SGDLS; CDR2 reads YYNGEE. The J segment lost 5 bases and the V segment lost 0 bases, leaving 4 bases of the junction unmatched. The length of the CDR3 is 14 residues. The CDR3, as DNA: TGTGCCAGCAGCGTAGAAATGGGAGGGGAGACCCAGTACTTC. Its translation: CASSVEMGGETQYF. The whole variable domain, filled in from reference TRBV9 and TRBJ2-5, reads DSGVTQTPKHLITATGQRVTLRCSPRSGDLSVYWYQQSLDQGLQFLIQYYNGEERAKGNILERFSAQQFPDLHSELNLSSLELGDSALYFCASSVEMGGETQYFGPGTRLLVL.